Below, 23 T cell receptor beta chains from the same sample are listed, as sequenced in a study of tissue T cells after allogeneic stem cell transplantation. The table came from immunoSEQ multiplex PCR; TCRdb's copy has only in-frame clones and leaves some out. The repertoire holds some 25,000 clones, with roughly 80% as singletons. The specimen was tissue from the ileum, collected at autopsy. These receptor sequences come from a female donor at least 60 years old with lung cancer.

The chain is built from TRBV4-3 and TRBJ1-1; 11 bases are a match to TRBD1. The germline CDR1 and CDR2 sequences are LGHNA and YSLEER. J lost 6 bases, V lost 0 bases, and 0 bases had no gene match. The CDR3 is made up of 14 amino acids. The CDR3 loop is CASSQEGQGAEAFF. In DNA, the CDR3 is TGCGCCAGCAGCCAAGAGGGACAGGGGGCTGAAGCTTTCTTT.

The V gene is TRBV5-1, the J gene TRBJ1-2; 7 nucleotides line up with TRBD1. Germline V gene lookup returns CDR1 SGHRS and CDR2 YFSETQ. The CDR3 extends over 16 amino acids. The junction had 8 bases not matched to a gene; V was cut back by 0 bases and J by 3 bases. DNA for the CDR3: TGCGCCAGCAGCTTGGAGGGACAGAGAGGGGACTATGGCTACACCTTC. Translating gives CASSLEGQRGDYGYTF.

CDR3 residues: CASRKGSKLFF. CDR3 in DNA: TGTGCCAGCAGAAAGGGGTCCAAGCTGTTTTTT. V usage is TRBV9 and J usage is TRBJ2-2; D possibly corresponds to TRBD1 (5 bases). Looked up from germline, CDR1 is SGDLS and CDR2 is YYNGEE. The CDR3 runs to 11 residues. Trimming left V 5 bases short and J 12 bases short, with 11 bases between.

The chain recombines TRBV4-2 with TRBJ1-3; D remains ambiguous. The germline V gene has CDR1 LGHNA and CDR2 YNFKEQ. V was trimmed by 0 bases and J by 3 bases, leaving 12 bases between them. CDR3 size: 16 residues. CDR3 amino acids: CASSQDRAGGGNTIYF. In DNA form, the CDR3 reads TGTGCCAGCAGCCAAGATCGGGCGGGAGGTGGAAACACCATATATTTT.

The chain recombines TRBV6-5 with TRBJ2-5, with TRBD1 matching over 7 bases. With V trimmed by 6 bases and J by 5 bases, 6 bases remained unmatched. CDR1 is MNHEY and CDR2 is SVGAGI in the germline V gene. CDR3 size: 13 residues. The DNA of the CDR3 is TGTGCCAGCAGGGACAGGTTTCGGGAGACCCAGTACTTC. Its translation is CASRDRFRETQYF.

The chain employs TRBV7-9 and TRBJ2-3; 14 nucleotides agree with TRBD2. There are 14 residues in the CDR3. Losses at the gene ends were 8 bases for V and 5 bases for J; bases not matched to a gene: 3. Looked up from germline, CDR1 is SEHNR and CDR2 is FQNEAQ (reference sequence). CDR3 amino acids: CASRTSGRIDTQYF. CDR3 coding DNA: TGTGCCAGCCGGACTAGCGGGAGGATAGATACGCAGTATTTT. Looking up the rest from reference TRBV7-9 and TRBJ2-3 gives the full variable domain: DTGVSQNPRHKITKRGQNVTFRCDPISEHNRLYWYRQTLGQGPEFLTYFQNEAQLEKSRLLSDRFSAERPKGSFSTLEIQRTEQGDSAMYLCASRTSGRIDTQYFGPGTRLTVL.

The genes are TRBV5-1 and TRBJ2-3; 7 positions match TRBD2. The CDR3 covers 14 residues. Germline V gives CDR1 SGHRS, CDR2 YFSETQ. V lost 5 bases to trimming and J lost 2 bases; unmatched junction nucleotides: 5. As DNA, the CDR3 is TGCGCCAGCAGAGCGGGGACCTACACAGATACGCAGTATTTT. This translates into CASRAGTYTDTQYF.

Written as DNA, the CDR3 is TGTGCCAGTAGTATCAGGACCCAGGGGGCCCAGCCCCAGCATTTT. Translating it yields CASSIRTQGAQPQHF. V usage is TRBV19 and J usage is TRBJ1-5, with TRBD1 matching over 8 bases. The CDR3 loop spans 15 amino acids. Germline V gives CDR1 LNHDA, CDR2 SQIVND (reference sequence). The J segment lost 7 bases and the V segment lost 3 bases, leaving 8 bases of the junction unmatched.

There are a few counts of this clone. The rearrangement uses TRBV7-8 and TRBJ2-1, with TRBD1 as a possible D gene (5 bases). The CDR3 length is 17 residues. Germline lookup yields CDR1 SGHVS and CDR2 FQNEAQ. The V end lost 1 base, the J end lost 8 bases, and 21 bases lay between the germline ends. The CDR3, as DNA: TGTGCCAGCAGCTTAGAGCCAACAGGACCATGGGCCGATGAGCAGTTCTTC. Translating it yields CASSLEPTGPWADEQFF.

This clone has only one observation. The CDR3 sequence is CASSLTAGYGETQYF. DNA for the CDR3: TGCGCCAGCAGCTTGACAGCGGGATATGGGGAGACCCAGTACTTC. The chain couples TRBV5-1 to TRBJ2-5, with 7 positions matching TRBD2. CDR1 and CDR2 (germline): SGHRS, YFSETQ. This CDR3 contains 15 residues. The trim removed 1 base at V and 5 bases at J, leaving 8 bases unmatched.

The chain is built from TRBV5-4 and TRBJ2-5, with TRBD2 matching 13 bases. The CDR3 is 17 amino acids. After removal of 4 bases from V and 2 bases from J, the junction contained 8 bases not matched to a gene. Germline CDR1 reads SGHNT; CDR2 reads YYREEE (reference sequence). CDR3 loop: CASSRTSGGELQETQYF. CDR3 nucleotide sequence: TGTGCCAGCAGCCGGACTAGCGGGGGAGAACTACAAGAGACCCAGTACTTC.

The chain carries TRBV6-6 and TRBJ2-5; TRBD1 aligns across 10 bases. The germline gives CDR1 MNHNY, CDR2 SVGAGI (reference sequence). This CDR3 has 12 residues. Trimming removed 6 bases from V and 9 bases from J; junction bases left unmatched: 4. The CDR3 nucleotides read TGTGCCAGCAGGACAGGGGGCTCGGCCCAGTACTTC. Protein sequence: CASRTGGSAQYF.

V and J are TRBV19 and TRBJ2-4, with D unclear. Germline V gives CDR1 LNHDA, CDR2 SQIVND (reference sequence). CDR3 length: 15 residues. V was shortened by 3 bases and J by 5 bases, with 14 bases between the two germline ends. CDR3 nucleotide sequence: TGTGCCAGTAGTATGGGGTCCAGATTAGAAAACATTCAGTACTTC. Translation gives CASSMGSRLENIQYF.

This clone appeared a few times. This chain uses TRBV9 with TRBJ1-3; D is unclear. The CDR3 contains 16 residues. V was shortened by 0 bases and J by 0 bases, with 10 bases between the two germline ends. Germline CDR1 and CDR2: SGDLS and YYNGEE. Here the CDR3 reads CASSVDVGNSGNTIYF. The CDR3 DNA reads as TGTGCCAGCAGCGTAGACGTAGGGAACTCTGGAAACACCATATATTTT.

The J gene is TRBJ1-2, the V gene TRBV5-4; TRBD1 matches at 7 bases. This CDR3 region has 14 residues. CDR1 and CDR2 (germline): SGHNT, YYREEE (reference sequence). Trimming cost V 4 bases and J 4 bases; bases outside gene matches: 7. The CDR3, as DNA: TGTGCCAGCAGCCTATTTACAGGGGCCTATGGCTACACCTTC. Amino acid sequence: CASSLFTGAYGYTF.

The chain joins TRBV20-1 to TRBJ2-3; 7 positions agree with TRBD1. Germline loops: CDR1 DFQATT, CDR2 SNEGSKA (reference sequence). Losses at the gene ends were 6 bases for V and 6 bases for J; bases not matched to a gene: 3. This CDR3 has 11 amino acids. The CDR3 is CSAPRGDTQYF. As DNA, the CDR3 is TGCAGTGCCCCCAGGGGGGATACGCAGTATTTT.

CDR3 sequence: CASSQPRTGRAFF. CDR3 in DNA: TGTGCCAGCAGCCAACCAAGGACAGGGCGCGCTTTCTTT. The chain employs TRBV3-1 (or the pseudogene TRBV3-2) and TRBJ1-1, with TRBD1 matching 8 bases. The CDR3 is made up of 13 amino acids. V gave up 2 bases and J gave up 11 bases; unmatched junction bases: 7. CDR1 is LGHDT and CDR2 is YNNKEL in the germline V gene (reference sequence).

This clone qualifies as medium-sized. In DNA form, the CDR3 reads TGCGCCAGCAGCTTGGAGTACGACGAGCAGTACTTC. This gives the protein CASSLEYDEQYF. The V and J genes are TRBV5-1 and TRBJ2-7; no firm D call. The germline V and J ends were trimmed by 0 bases and 5 bases, with 6 bases remaining between them. This CDR3 comprises 12 residues. Germline V gene sequence: CDR1 SGHRS, CDR2 YFSETQ. Combining the CDR3 with reference TRBV5-1 and TRBJ2-7 gives the whole variable domain KAGVTQTPRYLIKTRGQQVTLSCSPISGHRSVSWYQQTPGQGLQFLFEYFSETQRNKGNFPGRFSGRQFSNSRSEMNVSTLELGDSALYLCASSLEYDEQYFGPGTRLTVT.

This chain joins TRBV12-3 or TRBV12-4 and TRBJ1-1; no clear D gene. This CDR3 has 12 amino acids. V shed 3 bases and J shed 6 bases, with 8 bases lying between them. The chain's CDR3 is CASSFRTSEAFF. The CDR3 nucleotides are TGTGCCAGCAGTTTTAGGACGTCTGAAGCTTTCTTT.

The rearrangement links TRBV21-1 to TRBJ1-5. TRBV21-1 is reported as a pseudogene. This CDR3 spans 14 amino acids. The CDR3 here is CASSKRDSNQPQHF. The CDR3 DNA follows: TGTGCCAGCAGCAAAAGGGATAGCAATCAGCCCCAGCATTTT.

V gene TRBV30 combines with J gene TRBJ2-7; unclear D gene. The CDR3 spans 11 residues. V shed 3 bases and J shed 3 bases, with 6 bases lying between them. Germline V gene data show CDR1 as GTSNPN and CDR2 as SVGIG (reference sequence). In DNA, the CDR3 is TGTGCCTGGAGGTCAGGCTACGAGCAGTACTTC. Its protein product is CAWRSGYEQYF.

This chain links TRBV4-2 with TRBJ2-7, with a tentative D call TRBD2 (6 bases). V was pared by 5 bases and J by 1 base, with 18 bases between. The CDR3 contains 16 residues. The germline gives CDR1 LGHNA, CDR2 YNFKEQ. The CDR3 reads CASSSLSRDSSYEQYF. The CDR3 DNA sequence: TGTGCCAGCAGCTCACTCTCCCGGGACTCTTCCTACGAGCAGTACTTC.

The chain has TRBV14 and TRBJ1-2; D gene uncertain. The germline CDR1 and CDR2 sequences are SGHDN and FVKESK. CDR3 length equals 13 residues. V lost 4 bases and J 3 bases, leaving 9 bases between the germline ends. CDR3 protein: CASSPDIYYGYTF. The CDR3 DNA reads TGTGCCAGCAGCCCTGACATATACTATGGCTACACCTTC.